What follows are 12 T cell receptor beta chains derived from one specimen sequenced in a study of blood T cell repertoires in COVID-19 (dated by TCRdb to the early 2020s). Library preparation was by the immunoSEQ multiplex PCR assay. TCRdb provides this immuneACCESS table in a form limited to in-frame rearrangements. Some clones are lacking; in checked studies, under half of them reflect an unresolved V gene, and why the rest are absent is not known. The sample table contains some 370,000 clones; only one count was recorded for roughly nine tenths of them. The top ten hold around 1.2% of the sample. The sample comprised peripheral blood. The receptors originated from a man aged 40-49 years with acute or convalescent COVID-19.

The sample holds many counts of this clone. This chain joins TRBV3-1 (or the pseudogene TRBV3-2) and TRBJ2-6, with a weak D call TRBD2 (6 bases). The CDR3 consists of 17 residues. Germline V gives CDR1 LGHDT, CDR2 YNNKEL (reference sequence). Trimming took off 1 base at V and 0 bases at J, with 10 bases between the two ends. This CDR3 is CASSQGTGSSGANVLTF. The CDR3, as DNA: TGTGCCAGCAGCCAAGGGACCGGGAGCTCTGGGGCCAACGTCCTGACTTTC.

This chain connects TRBV10-2 to TRBJ2-7; unclear D gene. The ends were cut back, 8 bases at V and 2 bases at J, with 7 bases in the middle. This CDR3 spans 11 amino acids. Germline values: CDR1 WSHSY, CDR2 SAAADI. This CDR3 is CASRATYEQYF. In DNA, the CDR3 is TGCGCCAGCCGTGCAACCTACGAGCAGTACTTC.

V is TRBV9 and J is TRBJ2-7; the D gene is possibly TRBD2 (5 bases). Germline V lookup: CDR1 SGDLS, CDR2 YYNGEE. V lost 0 bases to trimming and J lost 4 bases, with 14 bases between them. CDR3 length equals 15 residues. CDR3 loop: CASSVAPQEEYEQYF. CDR3 DNA: TGTGCCAGCAGCGTAGCTCCTCAGGAGGAGTACGAGCAGTACTTC.

The rearrangement uses TRBV6-2 or TRBV6-3 and TRBJ2-3, with 10 bases that match TRBD2. The V and J ends lost 2 bases and 0 bases, in that order; junction bases with no gene match: 8. Per germline, CDR1 MNHEY and CDR2 SVGEGT. CDR3 size: 18 residues. The CDR3 DNA is TGTGCCAGCAGTTACCGGACTAGCGGAATTACTAGCACAGATACGCAGTATTTT. This gives the protein CASSYRTSGITSTDTQYF.

In its sample, this clone was seen once. The rearrangement links TRBV4-1 to TRBJ1-2; perhaps TRBD1 as D (5 bases). Per the germline V gene, CDR1 is MGHRA and CDR2 is YSYEKL. The CDR3 has 15 amino acids. The V gene lost 4 bases and the J gene lost 3 bases, with 15 bases spanning the gap. This CDR3 is CASSPTAGVHYGYTF. CDR3 DNA: TGCGCCAGCAGCCCCACGGCGGGGGTGCACTATGGCTACACCTTC.

This clone has only a few counts. The rearrangement uses TRBV5-1 and TRBJ2-7; 13 positions match TRBD2. The V segment lost 4 bases and the J segment 3 bases; nucleotides outside the gene matches: 7. The CDR3 consists of 16 residues. Germline values: CDR1 SGHRS, CDR2 YFSETQ. The CDR3 here is CASSPRGTSGIYEQYF. Here the CDR3 DNA reads TGCGCCAGCAGCCCCCGAGGGACTAGCGGGATCTACGAGCAGTACTTC.

This clone was seen just once. Other DNA sequences in this specimen translate into the identical CDR3. The chain links TRBV30 to TRBJ2-7; D remains unclear. From germline, CDR1 is GTSNPN and CDR2 SVGIG (reference sequence). This CDR3 is 13 amino acids long. Trimming stripped 4 bases from V and 0 bases from J, with 10 bases between. CDR3 nucleotides: TGTGCCTGGATTCGTGACTCCTCCTACGAGCAGTACTTC. Protein: CAWIRDSSYEQYF.

The chain uses TRBV7-8 and TRBJ2-6; D may be TRBD2 (7 bases). V was pared by 5 bases and J by 0 bases, with 11 bases between. The germline V gene encodes CDR1 SGHVS and CDR2 FQNEAQ. This CDR3 comprises 16 residues. The CDR3 coding sequence is TGTGCCAGCAGCCCGAGGGGGGGCTCTGGGGCCAACGTCCTGACTTTC. Translated: CASSPRGGSGANVLTF.

This chain uses TRBV10-3 with TRBJ2-7, with TRBD2 matching 9 bases. CDR1 ENHRY and CDR2 SYGVKD come from the germline V gene. The CDR3 loop spans 17 amino acids. After removal of 4 bases from V and 3 bases from J, the junction contained 13 bases not matched to a gene. Here the CDR3 reads CAISAPAGGNPGYEQYF. Here the CDR3 DNA reads TGTGCCATCAGTGCCCCGGCGGGGGGGAATCCGGGCTACGAGCAGTACTTC.

The V gene is TRBV5-1, the J gene TRBJ1-4, with D unresolved. V lost 4 bases and J 0 bases, leaving 10 bases between the germline ends. The CDR3 covers 15 residues. Germline CDR1 SGHRS, CDR2 YFSETQ. The CDR3 loop reads CASSQEQSTNEKLFF. The CDR3 nucleotides are TGCGCCAGCAGCCAAGAACAGTCAACTAATGAAAAACTGTTTTTT.

This clone was seen only a few times. The chain has TRBV19 and TRBJ1-2, with D maybe TRBD1 (6 bases). Germline CDR1 LNHDA, CDR2 SQIVND (reference sequence). V lost 3 bases to trimming and J lost 5 bases, with 10 bases between them. This CDR3 has 13 residues. CDR3 sequence (DNA): TGTGCCAGTAGTATCCAGGGGAGATATGGCTACACCTTC. Translated: CASSIQGRYGYTF.

The rearrangement joins TRBV19 to TRBJ1-4; 8 nucleotides line up with TRBD1. The germline CDR1 and CDR2 sequences are LNHDA and SQIVND (reference sequence). There are 13 residues in the CDR3. V shed 8 bases, J shed 5 bases, and the junction held 4 bases outside the gene matches. CDR3: CASSDRANEKLFF. For the CDR3, the DNA is TGTGCCAGTTCGGACAGGGCAAATGAAAAACTGTTTTTT. The complete variable domain, with remaining parts taken from reference TRBV19 and TRBJ1-4, reads DGGITQSPKYLFRKEGQNVTLSCEQNLNHDAMYWYRQDPGQGLRLIYYSQIVNDFQKGDIAEGYSVSREKKESFPLTVTSAQKNPTAFYLCASSDRANEKLFFGSGTQLSVL.